This entry lists 29 T cell receptor beta chains sequenced from one sample in a study of Graves' ophthalmopathy and Graves' hyperthyroidism. Amplification of TCR beta CDR3 regions used RNA transcripts. First-round RT-PCR employed HTBI primers, with a second-round multiplex PCR after it. TCRdb called the multiplex PCR reads again in MiXCR, with one record for every CDR3 protein. The table has about 740,000 distinct CDR3 sequences, roughly two fifths seen once. The sequencing input was peripheral blood. Receptor source: an adult man with Graves' ophthalmopathy.

CDR3 sequence: CASSFRDRGTETQYF. The CDR3 DNA reads as TGTGCCAGCAGCTTTCGGGACAGGGGAACGGAGACCCAGTACTTC. This sequence joins TRBV5-4 and TRBJ2-5, with 10 bases that match TRBD1. V lost 2 bases to trimming and J lost 5 bases; unmatched junction nucleotides: 6. CDR1 is SGHNT and CDR2 is YYREEE in the germline V gene (reference sequence). The CDR3 runs to 15 residues.

The J gene is TRBJ1-2, the V gene TRBV2; D is unresolved. The CDR3 spans 11 residues. CDR1 and CDR2 from the germline V gene are SNHLY and FYNNEI. V was shortened by 5 bases and J by 9 bases, with 10 bases between the two germline ends. The DNA of the CDR3 is TGTGCCAGCAGTAGGACGGCGAGCTACACCTTC. This codes for CASSRTASYTF.

The V and J genes are TRBV5-1 and TRBJ2-7; 9 nucleotides align to TRBD1. J was trimmed by 4 bases and V by 4 bases; bases with no gene match: 9. The CDR3 is 15 amino acids. CDR1 is SGHRS and CDR2 is YFSETQ in the germline V gene. The CDR3, as DNA: TGCGCCAGCAGCCCCGGGACAGGGATTCAATACGAGCAGTACTTC. Protein product: CASSPGTGIQYEQYF.

The chain is built from TRBV11-2 and TRBJ1-6; tentative D call: TRBD1 (5 bases). CDR1 is SGHAT and CDR2 is FQNNGV in the germline V gene. The V end was cut by 1 base, the J end by 9 bases, with 13 bases between. The CDR3 totals 15 residues. CDR3 sequence reads: CASSLAAGATSPLHF. The CDR3, as DNA: TGTGCCAGCAGCTTAGCGGCTGGGGCAACTTCACCCCTCCACTTT.

At least ten counts were recorded for this clonotype. The V call is TRBV29-1, the J call TRBJ2-3; D is unresolved. Germline CDR1 and CDR2: SQVTM and ANQGSEA. V lost 4 bases to trimming and J lost 2 bases, with 10 bases between them. The CDR3 runs 13 residues. The CDR3 sequence is CSVVGRLTDTQYF. In DNA, the CDR3 is TGCAGCGTTGTGGGCAGACTCACAGATACGCAGTATTTT.

Regarding this clonotype: One base away lies a much larger clone, so this may be a sequencing read error. The chain combines TRBV25-1 with TRBJ2-3; D is possibly TRBD1 (6 bases). The CDR3 is made up of 14 amino acids. Trimming pared 3 bases from V and 2 bases from J, leaving 9 bases between. Germline V gene lookup returns CDR1 MGHDK and CDR2 SYGVNS. CDR3 nucleotide sequence: TGTGCCAGCAGTGATAGGGACACCACAGATACGCAGTATTTT. Protein: CASSDRDTTDTQYF.

The chain carries TRBV7-9 and TRBJ1-6, with TRBD1 as a possible D gene (6 bases). Germline-derived CDR1 and CDR2 are SEHNR and FQNEAQ (reference sequence). This CDR3 contains 14 residues. The V and J ends lost 5 bases and 11 bases respectively, with 16 bases between them. The CDR3 loop reads CASSRDHRVPPLHF. The CDR3 DNA is TGTGCCAGCAGCCGAGACCACAGGGTGCCACCCCTCCACTTT.

This clonotype has only a few counts. The rearrangement uses TRBV7-2 and TRBJ2-7; the D is unclear. The length of the CDR3 is 12 residues. With 4 bases removed from V and 4 bases from J, the gap between germline ends came to 8 bases. Germline V gene lookup returns CDR1 SGHTA and CDR2 FQGNSA. The CDR3 here is CASSSDLYEQYF. CDR3 nucleotides: TGTGCCAGCAGCTCCGACTTGTACGAGCAGTACTTC.

This chain joins TRBV12-3 or TRBV12-4 and TRBJ2-7, with D possibly TRBD2 on 5 matching bases. This CDR3 has 14 residues. V gave up 1 base and J gave up 2 bases, with 9 bases separating them. CDR3 sequence (DNA): TGTGCCAGCAGTTTAGAGATTAGCGCCTACGAGCAGTACTTC. Its translation is CASSLEISAYEQYF.

V and J are TRBV7-9 and TRBJ2-7, with D unresolved. There are 13 residues in the CDR3. Deletions cut 5 bases from V and 3 bases from J, with 11 bases between. The germline CDR1 and CDR2 sequences are SEHNR and FQNEAQ (reference sequence). The CDR3 sequence is CASSRDENYEQYF. For the CDR3, the DNA is TGTGCCAGCAGCCGCGATGAGAACTACGAGCAGTACTTC.

Ten or more counts support this clonotype. The gene calls are TRBV5-5 and TRBJ1-6, with a tentative D call TRBD1 (5 bases). Germline loops: CDR1 SGHKS, CDR2 YYEKEE (reference sequence). The CDR3 totals 15 residues. Trimming removed 4 bases from V and 4 bases from J, with 12 bases in between. The CDR3: CASSPDREYNSPLHF. CDR3 nucleotide sequence: TGTGCCAGCAGCCCCGACAGAGAATATAATTCACCCCTCCACTTT.

Worth noting for this clonotype: Germline is not matched at one junction end, which may reflect a read error. This rearrangement joins TRBV10-3 to TRBJ2-7; D is possibly TRBD1 or TRBD2 (5 bases each). CDR1 and CDR2 from the germline V gene are ENHRY and SYGVKD. The CDR3 totals 14 residues. The CDR3 is CASSYTRDQTEQYF. The CDR3 DNA sequence: TGTGCCAGCAGTTACACCCGGGACCAGACCGAGCAGTACTTC.

This clonotype was recorded at least ten times. The chain couples TRBV10-1 to TRBJ1-1; no clear D. The V end was cut by 0 bases, the J end by 4 bases, with 9 bases between. This CDR3 spans 14 amino acids. The V gene's germline CDR1 is WNHNN and CDR2 SYGVQD (reference sequence). This CDR3 reads CASSESIGFTEAFF. The DNA of the CDR3 is TGCGCCAGCAGTGAGTCGATTGGGTTCACTGAAGCTTTCTTT.

In its sample, this clonotype was seen once. The rearrangement joins TRBV10-3 to TRBJ1-2, with TRBD1 identical over 8 bases. CDR3 length: 13 residues. V gave up 6 bases and J gave up 3 bases; unmatched junction bases: 3. Germline CDR1 and CDR2: ENHRY and SYGVKD. The CDR3 DNA sequence: TGTGCCATCAGCCAGACAGGGGACTATGGCTACACCTTC. This codes for CAISQTGDYGYTF.

This clonotype was observed at least ten times. V usage is TRBV20-1 and J usage is TRBJ1-2, with 7 bases that match TRBD1. The V gene end was trimmed by 6 bases and the J gene end by 8 bases; junction bases not matched to a gene: 12. The CDR3 has 13 residues. Per germline, CDR1 DFQATT and CDR2 SNEGSKA (reference sequence). In nucleotides, the CDR3 is TGCAGTGCGCCCGGACAGGACCTGGTGGGCTACACCTTC. Its translation: CSAPGQDLVGYTF.

The CDR3 sequence: CASSPVGRGISGTEAFF. CDR3 coding DNA: TGTGCCAGCAGCCCTGTGGGCAGGGGAATTTCTGGGACTGAAGCTTTCTTT. This rearrangement joins TRBV14 to TRBJ1-1; D might be TRBD1 (6 bases). V gave up 4 bases and J gave up 5 bases, with 23 bases separating them. The CDR3 contains 17 residues. Germline CDR1 is SGHDN and CDR2 is FVKESK.

V usage is TRBV12-3 or TRBV12-4 and J usage is TRBJ2-6, with 7 positions matching TRBD1. This CDR3 has 16 residues. V lost 6 bases, J lost 4 bases, and 9 bases stayed unmatched. CDR3 nucleotide sequence: TGTGCCAGCAGCCTGAAACAGGGGTCAGGGGCCAACGTCCTGACTTTC. It is translated as CASSLKQGSGANVLTF.

This clonotype was detected ten times or more. V usage is TRBV29-1 and J usage is TRBJ1-2; possibly TRBD1 for D (5 bases). The CDR3 is 12 residues long. Deletions cut 7 bases from V and 0 bases from J, with 9 bases between. The germline gives CDR1 SQVTM, CDR2 ANQGSEA. CDR3 coding DNA: TGCAGCGGGGGACTGGCTAACTATGGCTACACCTTC. Translated: CSGGLANYGYTF.

V is TRBV29-1 and J is TRBJ2-7; 7 bases align to TRBD1. The junction had 10 bases not matched to a gene; V was cut back by 4 bases and J by 7 bases. The germline V gene encodes CDR1 SQVTM and CDR2 ANQGSEA. The CDR3 is made up of 13 amino acids. In nucleotides, the CDR3 is TGCAGCGTTGTGGCAGGGGGTGACTATGAGCAGTACTTC. This sequence encodes CSVVAGGDYEQYF.

A remark on this clonotype: A read error is possible here, since a much larger clone lies one base away. The V call is TRBV2, the J call TRBJ1-2; D not resolved. The V gene's germline CDR1 is SNHLY and CDR2 FYNNEI. Trimming cost V 6 bases and J 4 bases, with 9 bases left between them. The CDR3 totals 12 residues. Here the CDR3 reads CASRGIFYGYTF. The CDR3 DNA is TGTGCCAGCAGGGGCATATTCTATGGCTACACCTTC.

V gene TRBV7-9 combines with J gene TRBJ2-7; 7 nucleotides align to TRBD1. Germline assignment: CDR1 SEHNR and CDR2 FQNEAQ (reference sequence). The CDR3 length is 15 residues. After removal of 2 bases from V and 5 bases from J, the junction contained 9 bases not matched to a gene. The CDR3, as DNA: TGTGCCAGCAGCTTACAGACAGGGAATTGGGACGAGCAGTACTTC. Protein: CASSLQTGNWDEQYF.

This clonotype was seen ten or more times. The chain combines TRBV2 with TRBJ1-1, with TRBD1 matching over 8 bases. The V gene's germline CDR1 is SNHLY and CDR2 FYNNEI. V was pared by 6 bases and J by 6 bases, with 3 bases of the junction left unmatched. CDR3 length: 12 residues. CDR3 in DNA: TGTGCCAGCAGGGACAGGGCCGCTGAAGCTTTCTTT. It translates to CASRDRAAEAFF.

This clonotype was seen a handful of times. The chain is built from TRBV9 and TRBJ1-2; unclear D gene. Germline V gene lookup returns CDR1 SGDLS and CDR2 YYNGEE. The germline V and J ends were trimmed by 3 bases and 5 bases, with 8 bases remaining between them. The CDR3 has 12 amino acids. The CDR3 DNA is TGTGCCAGCAGCGGCGACACATATGGCTACACCTTC. As protein: CASSGDTYGYTF.

The rearrangement joins TRBV25-1 to TRBJ2-2, with D unclear. The CDR3 sequence is 16 residues long. Germline V gene lookup returns CDR1 MGHDK and CDR2 SYGVNS. The V end lost 6 bases, the J end lost 0 bases, and 14 bases lay between the germline ends. CDR3 DNA: TGTGCCAGCAGCCAAGACCGGCTAGCGAACACCGGGGAGCTGTTTTTT. Its translation: CASSQDRLANTGELFF.

DNA of the CDR3: TGTGCCAGCAGCCCAGGACAGTATGAAGCTTTCTTT. Protein sequence: CASSPGQYEAFF. The rearrangement joins TRBV7-9 to TRBJ1-1, with D possibly matching TRBD1 (6 bases). The CDR3 runs to 12 residues. Per the germline V gene, CDR1 is SEHNR and CDR2 is FQNEAQ (reference sequence). V was pared by 5 bases and J by 7 bases, with 11 bases between.

The rearrangement links TRBV14 to TRBJ2-6; D remains unclear. The germline CDR1 and CDR2 sequences are SGHDN and FVKESK. This CDR3 is built from 14 residues. With 2 bases removed from V and 0 bases from J, the gap between germline ends came to 2 bases. The CDR3 is CASSQFSGANVLTF. CDR3 DNA: TGTGCCAGCAGCCAATTCTCTGGGGCCAACGTCCTGACTTTC. Drawing the rest from reference TRBV14 and TRBJ2-6, the complete variable domain is EAGVTQFPSHSVIEKGQTVTLRCDPISGHDNLYWYRRVMGKEIKFLLHFVKESKQDESGMPNNRFLAERTGGTYSTLKVQPAELEDSGVYFCASSQFSGANVLTFGAGSRLTVL.

This clonotype was seen at least ten times. The chain employs TRBV29-1 and TRBJ1-1; TRBD1 agrees at 7 bases. V gave up 5 bases and J gave up 0 bases; unmatched junction bases: 3. This CDR3 spans 13 amino acids. The germline CDR1 and CDR2 sequences are SQVTM and ANQGSEA. CDR3: CSVQGQMNTEAFF. The CDR3 coding sequence is TGCAGCGTTCAGGGACAGATGAACACTGAAGCTTTCTTT. Full variable domain (missing parts from reference TRBV29-1 and TRBJ1-1): SAVISQKPSRDICQRGTSLTIQCQVDSQVTMMFWYRQQPGQSLTLIATANQGSEATYESGFVIDKFPISRPNLTFSTLTVSNMSPEDSSIYLCSVQGQMNTEAFFGQGTRLTVV.

This clonotype was picked up one time. This chain links TRBV11-1 with TRBJ2-5; 8 bases fit TRBD2. The V gene end was trimmed by 5 bases and the J gene end by 1 base; junction bases not matched to a gene: 6. The CDR3 sequence is 15 residues long. Germline V lookup: CDR1 SGHAT, CDR2 FQDESV (reference sequence). The CDR3 region has the DNA TGTGCCAGCAGCCCGGGACTAGGAACCCAAGAGACCCAGTACTTC. It encodes CASSPGLGTQETQYF. Variable domain in full (rest from reference TRBV11-1 and TRBJ2-5): EAEVAQSPRYKITEKSQAVAFWCDPISGHATLYWYRQILGQGPELLVQFQDESVVDDSQLPKDRFSAERLKGVDSTLKIQPAELGDSAMYLCASSPGLGTQETQYFGPGTRLLVL.

Remarks on this clonotype: A clone one base away is much larger, so this may be a read error. As the CDR3 is not closed by the conserved phenylalanine or tryptophan, this likely results from a read error. The chain recombines TRBV12-3 or TRBV12-4 with TRBJ2-5; TRBD2 aligns across 7 bases. The J segment lost 6 bases and the V segment lost 3 bases, leaving 13 bases of the junction unmatched. This CDR3 is 16 amino acids long. The CDR3 sequence is CASSFVSGTARQTQYC. The CDR3 bases are TGTGCCAGCAGTTTTGTAAGCGGGACGGCACGTCAGACCCAGTACTGC.